This T cell receptor beta chain was identified in a study of CD8 T cells in ankylosing spondylitis. This clonotype was counted at least ten times. V lost 7 bases and J lost 2, with 12 bases in between. The CDR3 totals 12 residues. Looked up from germline, CDR1 is SQVTM and CDR2 is ANQGSEA. Quantitative molecular-barcoded 5'-RACE generated the TCR beta libraries. TCRdb reanalysed the 5' RACE reads using MiXCR and keeps one entry per CDR3 protein. In the table there are fewer than 250,000 distinct CDR3 sequences, 10% of which are singletons. The sample comprised blood, either unsorted or a sorted T cell fraction (not recorded which). This TCR was recovered from a male donor with ankylosing spondylitis or in good health (not recorded which). The V and J genes are TRBV29-1 and TRBJ2-7; no clear D. DNA of the CDR3: TGCAGCGCTGGTAAAGGCCCCTACGAGCAGTACTTC. The encoded protein is CSAGKGPYEQYF.